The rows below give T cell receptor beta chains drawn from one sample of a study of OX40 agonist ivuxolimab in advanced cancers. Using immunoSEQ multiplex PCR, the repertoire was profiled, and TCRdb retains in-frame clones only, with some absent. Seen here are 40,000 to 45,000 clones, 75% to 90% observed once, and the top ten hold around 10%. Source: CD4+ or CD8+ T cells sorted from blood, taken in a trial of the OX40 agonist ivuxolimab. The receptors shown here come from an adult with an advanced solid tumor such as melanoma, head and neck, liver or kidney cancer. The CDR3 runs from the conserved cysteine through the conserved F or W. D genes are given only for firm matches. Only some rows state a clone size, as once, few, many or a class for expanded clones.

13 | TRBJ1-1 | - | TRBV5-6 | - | CASSPSVGSEAFF | TGTGCCAGCAGCCCCTCAGTGGGGTCTGAAGCTTTCTTT
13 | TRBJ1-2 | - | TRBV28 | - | CASSSPNPGGYTF | TGTGCCAGCAGTTCTCCGAACCCAGGGGGCTACACCTTC
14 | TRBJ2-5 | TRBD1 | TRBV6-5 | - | CASSGRTGRETQYF | TGTGCCAGCAGTGGAAGGACAGGGAGGGAGACCCAGTACTTC
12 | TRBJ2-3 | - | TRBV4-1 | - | CASSPPADTQYF | TGCGCCAGCAGCCCCCCGGCAGATACGCAGTATTTT
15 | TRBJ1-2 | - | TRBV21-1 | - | CAINGQRECIYGYTF | TGTGCCATCAACGGACAGCGAGAATGTATCTATGGCTACACCTTC
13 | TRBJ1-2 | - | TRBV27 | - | CASSSGQNYGYTF | TGTGCCAGCAGTTCTGGCCAGAACTATGGCTACACCTTC
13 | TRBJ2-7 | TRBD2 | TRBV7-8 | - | CASSLAGGREQYF | TGTGCCAGCAGCTTAGCGGGAGGGCGCGAGCAGTACTTC
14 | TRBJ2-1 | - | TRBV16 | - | CASSRETVHNEQFF | TGTGCCAGCAGCCGAGAGACAGTCCACAATGAGCAGTTCTTC
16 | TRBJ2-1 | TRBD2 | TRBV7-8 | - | CASSVGLAGSYNEQFF | TGTGCCAGCAGCGTGGGACTAGCGGGTTCCTACAATGAGCAGTTCTTC
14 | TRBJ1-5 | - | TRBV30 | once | CAWSVRPTGQPQHF | TGTGCCTGGAGTGTACGGCCGACGGGGCAGCCCCAGCATTTT
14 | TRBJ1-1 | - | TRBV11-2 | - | CASSLGRANTEAFF | TGTGCCAGCAGCTTAGGCAGGGCTAACACTGAAGCTTTCTTT
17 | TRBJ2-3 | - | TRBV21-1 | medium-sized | CASTSGTGGRKTDTQYF | TGTGCCAGCACCTCCGGGACAGGGGGCCGAAAGACAGATACGCAGTATTTT
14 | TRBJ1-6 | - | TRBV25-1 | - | CASSVASYNSPLHF | TGTGCCAGCAGTGTCGCATCCTATAATTCACCCCTCCACTTT
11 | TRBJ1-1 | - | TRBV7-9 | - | CASSYAPGAFF | TGTGCCAGCAGCTACGCCCCGGGAGCTTTCTTT
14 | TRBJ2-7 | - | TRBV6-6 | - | CASSLAPYTYEQYF | TGTGCCAGCTCTCTGGCGCCATACACCTACGAGCAGTACTTC
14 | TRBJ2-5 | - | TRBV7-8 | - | CASSSRHYQETQYF | TGTGCCAGCAGCTCCCGGCATTACCAAGAGACCCAGTACTTC
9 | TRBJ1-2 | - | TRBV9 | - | CASSPGETF | TGTGCCAGCAGCCCAGGGGAGACCTTC
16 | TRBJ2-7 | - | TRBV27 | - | CASSLDRRYHPYEQYF | TGTGCCAGCAGTTTAGACAGAAGATACCATCCCTACGAGCAGTACTTC
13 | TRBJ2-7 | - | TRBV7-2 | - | CASTSRDSYEQYF | TGTGCCAGCACCTCGCGGGACTCCTACGAGCAGTACTTC
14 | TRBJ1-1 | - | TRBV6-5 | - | CASSRRTQNTEAFF | TGTGCCAGCAGTCGAAGGACACAGAACACTGAAGCTTTCTTT
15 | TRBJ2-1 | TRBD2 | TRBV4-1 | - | CASSQVAGGHNEQFF | TGCGCCAGCAGCCAAGTAGCGGGAGGGCACAATGAGCAGTTCTTC
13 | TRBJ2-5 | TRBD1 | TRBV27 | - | CASTRTGGETQYF | TGTGCCAGTACCCGGACAGGGGGAGAGACCCAGTACTTC
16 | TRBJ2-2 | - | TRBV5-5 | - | CASSFQGPGNTGELFF | TGTGCCAGCAGCTTTCAGGGTCCAGGGAACACCGGGGAGCTGTTTTTT
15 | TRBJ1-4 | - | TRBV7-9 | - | CASSRSGYGNEKLFF | TGTGCCAGCAGCCGTTCAGGGTACGGTAATGAAAAACTGTTTTTT
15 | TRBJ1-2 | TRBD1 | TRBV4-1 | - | CASSQIQGADYGYTF | TGCGCCAGCAGCCAGATACAGGGGGCCGACTATGGCTACACCTTC
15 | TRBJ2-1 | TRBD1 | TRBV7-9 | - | CASSRTGSSYNEQFF | TGTGCCAGCAGTCGGACAGGGAGCTCCTACAATGAGCAGTTCTTC
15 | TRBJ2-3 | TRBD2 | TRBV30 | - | CAWSLAGRSTDTQYF | TGTGCCTGGAGTCTAGCGGGAAGGAGCACAGATACGCAGTATTTT
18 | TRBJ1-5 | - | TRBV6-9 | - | CASSLVPTGLRSNQPQHF | TGTGCCAGCAGCCTCGTACCAACAGGGTTGAGGAGCAATCAGCCCCAGCATTTT
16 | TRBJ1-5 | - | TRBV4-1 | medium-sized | CASSQDIGRTNQPQHF | TGCGCCAGCAGCCAAGATATCGGCAGGACCAATCAGCCCCAGCATTTT
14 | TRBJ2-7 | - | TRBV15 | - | CATSSPGRAYEQYF | TGTGCCACCAGCAGCCCAGGTCGGGCCTACGAGCAGTACTTC
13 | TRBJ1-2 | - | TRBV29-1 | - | CSAGREGLSGYTF | TGCAGCGCCGGGCGGGAAGGGCTGAGTGGCTACACCTTC
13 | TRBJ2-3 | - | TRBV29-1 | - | CSVEDRPTDTQYF | TGCAGCGTTGAAGACAGGCCCACAGATACGCAGTATTTT
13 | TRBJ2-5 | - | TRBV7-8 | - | CASRLTSPETQYF | TGTGCCAGCAGGCTTACCTCACCAGAGACCCAGTACTTC
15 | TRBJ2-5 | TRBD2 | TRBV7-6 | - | CASSLLAGGQETQYF | TGTGCCAGCAGCTTGTTAGCGGGGGGGCAAGAGACCCAGTACTTC
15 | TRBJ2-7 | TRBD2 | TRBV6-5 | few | CASSYGGGAGYEQYF | TGTGCCAGCAGTTACGGCGGGGGGGCTGGGTACGAGCAGTACTTC
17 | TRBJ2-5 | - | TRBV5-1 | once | CASSWDGEGWDTETQYF | TGCGCCAGCAGTTGGGATGGAGAAGGGTGGGATACAGAGACCCAGTACTTC
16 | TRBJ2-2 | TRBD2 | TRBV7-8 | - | CASTLSGGVNTGELFF | TGTGCCAGCACACTTAGCGGGGGGGTAAACACCGGGGAGCTGTTTTTT
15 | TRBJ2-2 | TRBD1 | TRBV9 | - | CASSEGTVNTGELFF | TGTGCCAGCAGCGAAGGGACAGTCAACACCGGGGAGCTGTTTTTT
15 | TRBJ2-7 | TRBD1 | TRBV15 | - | CATSREMTGGYEQYF | TGTGCCACCAGCAGAGAAATGACAGGGGGCTACGAGCAGTACTTC
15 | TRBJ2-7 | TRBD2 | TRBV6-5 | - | CASNEGLAGTYEQYF | TGTGCCAGCAATGAGGGACTAGCGGGTACCTACGAGCAGTACTTC
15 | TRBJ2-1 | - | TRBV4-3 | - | CASSQDVGGYNEQFF | TGCGCCAGCAGCCAAGATGTTGGGGGGTACAATGAGCAGTTCTTC
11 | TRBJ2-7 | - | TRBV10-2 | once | CASSVGYEQYF | TGCGCCAGCAGTGTAGGCTACGAGCAGTACTTC